Following are 23 T cell receptor beta chains from one sample sequenced in a study of CXCR3-negative and CXCR3-positive naive CD8 T cells. UMI-labeled 5' RACE TRB cDNA libraries were prepared from the cells. TCRdb reprocessed the 5' RACE reads, keeping one entry per CDR3 protein, no DNA. The table gives 40,000 to 55,000 distinct CDR3 sequences; the top ten clones make up 1.5% to 2% of it. The sample consisted of naive CXCR3- CD8+ T cells from blood. Specified subset: CD45RO-CCR7+CD27+CD95- naive CD8+ T cells lacking CXCR3 (TNR3-). The receptors derive from a human donor in good health. Some clones in this sample may be carry-over from other donors' samples.

The CDR3 here is CASSQSRDGLSLGANVLTF. This chain connects TRBV4-3 to TRBJ2-6; the TRBD1 assignment by TCRdb is unverifiable without DNA. The germline V gene encodes CDR1 LGHNA and CDR2 YSLEER. This CDR3 spans 19 amino acids.

The chain has TRBV30 and TRBJ2-7; TCRdb proposes TRBD1, but this gene call is untestable without DNA. CDR3 length: 13 amino acids. Germline CDR1 and CDR2: GTSNPN and SVGIG (reference sequence). CDR3 sequence: CAWSWDRGYGQYF.

The genes are TRBV12-3 or TRBV12-4 and TRBJ2-7; the D gene TCRdb calls, TRBD1, cannot be checked with no DNA. This CDR3 has 16 amino acids. CDR3 sequence: CASSSIDRQGPYEPYF.

The chain's CDR3 is CASSLVQGVETQYF. The J gene is TRBJ2-5, the V gene TRBV7-2; TCRdb returns TRBD1, unconfirmable since there is no DNA. This CDR3 comprises 14 residues. The germline V gene has CDR1 SGHTA and CDR2 FQGNSA.

The V gene is TRBV6-2 or TRBV6-3, the J gene TRBJ2-6; TCRdb outputs TRBD2, but without DNA this stays unchecked. This CDR3 comprises 18 residues. CDR1 and CDR2 (germline): MNHEY, SVGEGT. CDR3 amino acids: CASSYTASGTFVANVLTF.

The V gene is TRBV28, the J gene TRBJ2-7; TCRdb selects TRBD1, and the lack of DNA leaves this call unchecked. The germline gives CDR1 MDHEN, CDR2 SYDVKM. The CDR3 runs to 15 residues. This chain's CDR3 is CASSPYRGPSYEQYF.

This sequence joins TRBV4-2 and TRBJ2-7. The CDR3 spans 13 residues. From germline, CDR1 is LGHNA and CDR2 YNFKEQ. CDR3 region: CASSPSYTYEQYF.

The chain links TRBV6-1 to TRBJ2-3; checking the TCRdb D call of TRBD2 is not possible without DNA. The CDR3 runs 12 residues. Per germline, CDR1 MNHNS and CDR2 SASEGT. CDR3 protein: CASQEDTDTQYF.

The chain joins TRBV28 to TRBJ2-1; TCRdb's D call of TRBD2 is untestable without DNA. Germline V gene lookup returns CDR1 MDHEN and CDR2 SYDVKM. The CDR3 consists of 13 residues. The CDR3 sequence: CASTLAGGSLQFF. Full variable domain (outside the CDR3, taken from reference TRBV28 and TRBJ2-1): DVKVTQSSRYLVKRTGEKVFLECVQDMDHENMFWYRQDPGLGLRLIYFSYDVKMKEKGDIPEGYSVSREKKERFSLILESASTNQTSMYLCASTLAGGSLQFFGPGTRLTVL.

V usage is TRBV6-5 and J usage is TRBJ2-3. The CDR3 is 13 amino acids. Germline CDR1 reads MNHEY; CDR2 reads SVGAGI. Here the CDR3 reads CASSYGVADTQYF.

The chain carries TRBV6-1 and TRBJ1-1. The germline CDR1 and CDR2 sequences are MNHNS and SASEGT. The CDR3 is 13 amino acids. CDR3 residues: CASSEAENTEAFF.

The V and J genes are TRBV24-1 and TRBJ2-7; TCRdb reports TRBD2, a call that lacks DNA to check it against. CDR3 length: 14 amino acids. Germline CDR1 is KGHDR and CDR2 is SFDVKD. The CDR3 loop reads CATSDPRVGGEQYF.

The chain has TRBV6-2 or TRBV6-3 and TRBJ2-7. CDR1 is MNHEY and CDR2 is SVGEGT in the germline V gene. CDR3 size: 14 residues. CDR3 in amino acids: CASSYSGGPYEQYF.

V gene TRBV6-2 or TRBV6-3 combines with J gene TRBJ2-7. The CDR3 length is 11 residues. The germline V gene encodes CDR1 MNHEY and CDR2 SVGEGT. CDR3 sequence reads: CASREAYEQYF.

The rearrangement joins TRBV7-2 to TRBJ2-4; TCRdb's D gene call, TRBD2, goes unchecked for lack of DNA. Germline V gene lookup returns CDR1 SGHTA and CDR2 FQGNSA. The CDR3 totals 18 residues. The CDR3 loop is CASSHRPTSELAKNIQYF.

The chain recombines TRBV18 with TRBJ2-7. The CDR3 loop spans 13 amino acids. The germline gives CDR1 KGHSH, CDR2 LQKENI. The CDR3 reads CASSPRDSYEQYF. Full variable domain (rest looked up from reference TRBV18 and TRBJ2-7): NAGVMQNPRHLVRRRGQEARLRCSPMKGHSHVYWYRQLPEEGLKFMVYLQKENIIDESGMPKERFSAEFPKEGPSILRIQQVVRGDSAAYFCASSPRDSYEQYFGPGTRLTVT.

The genes are TRBV27 and TRBJ2-7; absent DNA, TCRdb's TRBD1 call cannot be checked. The CDR3 length is 14 residues. Germline lookup yields CDR1 MNHEY and CDR2 SMNVEV (reference sequence). This CDR3 reads CASSLKDRVYEQYF.

The gene calls are TRBV12-3 or TRBV12-4 and TRBJ2-7. The CDR3 consists of 14 residues. CDR3: CASSFTTINYEQYF.

V gene TRBV14 combines with J gene TRBJ2-1; TCRdb's D gene call, TRBD1, goes unchecked for lack of DNA. The CDR3 loop spans 21 amino acids. Germline CDR1 and CDR2: SGHDN and FVKESK. The CDR3 loop reads CASSHLPGAGVGTGDYNEQFF. Filled out from reference TRBV14 and TRBJ2-1, the complete variable domain reads EAGVTQFPSHSVIEKGQTVTLRCDPISGHDNLYWYRRVMGKEIKFLLHFVKESKQDESGMPNNRFLAERTGGTYSTLKVQPAELEDSGVYFCASSHLPGAGVGTGDYNEQFFGPGTRLTVL.

This rearrangement joins TRBV7-6 to TRBJ2-1. CDR1 is SGHVS, CDR2 FNYEAQ, per germline. CDR3 length equals 12 residues. CDR3: CASSLGANEQFF.

The V call is TRBV12-3 or TRBV12-4, the J call TRBJ2-7; the D call of TRBD1 rests on TCRdb alone, since no DNA is present to check it. There are 16 residues in the CDR3. CDR3 protein: CASSFPRTGLPYEQYF.

The rearrangement joins TRBV20-1 to TRBJ2-7; TCRdb designates TRBD1, a call that cannot be tested without DNA. This CDR3 has 13 residues. Germline V lookup: CDR1 DFQATT, CDR2 SNEGSKA (reference sequence). This CDR3 is CSAILGGTYEQYF.

The chain uses TRBV12-3 or TRBV12-4 and TRBJ1-4. This CDR3 is built from 15 residues. CDR3 in amino acids: CASSSRGEGSEKLFF.